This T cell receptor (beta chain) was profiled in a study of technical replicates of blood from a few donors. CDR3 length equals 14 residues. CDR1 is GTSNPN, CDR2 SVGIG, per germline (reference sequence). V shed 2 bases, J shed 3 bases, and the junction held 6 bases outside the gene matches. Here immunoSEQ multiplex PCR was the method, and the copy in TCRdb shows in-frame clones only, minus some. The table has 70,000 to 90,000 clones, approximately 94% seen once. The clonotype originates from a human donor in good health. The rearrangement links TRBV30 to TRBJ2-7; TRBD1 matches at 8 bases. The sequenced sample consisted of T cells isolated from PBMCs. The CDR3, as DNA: TGTGCCTGGAGTATCGGACAGGGTAACTACGAGCAGTACTTC. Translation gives CAWSIGQGNYEQYF.